This T cell receptor (beta chain) was found in a study of blood T cell repertoires in COVID-19. There are many counts of this clone. The protocol was immunoSEQ multiplex PCR, while the TCRdb copy is restricted to in-frame clones and leaves out a portion. This repertoire shows 110,000 to 150,000 clones, about 77% found once; its top ten account for roughly 4.5%. The CDR3 contains 17 residues. V dropped 4 bases and J dropped 0 bases, with 15 bases sitting between them. CDR1 LNHDA and CDR2 SQIVND come from the germline V gene (reference sequence). This clonotype originated in a man in his sixties with acute or convalescent COVID-19. Material for sequencing was peripheral blood. The chain has TRBV19 and TRBJ2-2, with D unclear. The CDR3 DNA is TGTGCCAGTAGTACTCCCTTCGGCAGGCCGAACACCGGGGAGCTGTTTTTT. It specifies CASSTPFGRPNTGELFF.